This TCR beta chain was found in a study of CD8 T cell repertoires and HIV-1 epitope variants. Study details: T cells were stimulated with Twenty-five Gag and Nef peptides separately. T cells were cultured for less than 13 days with cytokines added on days 3 and 7.

V lost 5 bases to trimming and J lost 5 bases, with 12 bases between them. The CDR3 has 13 residues. Germline assignment: CDR1 SEHNR and CDR2 FQNEAQ (reference sequence). The table came from immunoSEQ multiplex PCR; TCRdb's copy has only in-frame clones and leaves some out. The sample records a few thousand clones, under 70% being singletons. As to this clone: The antigen remains unidentified.

The chain recombines TRBV7-9 with TRBJ1-2, with D uncertain. The origin of this receptor is a male donor with HIV. Source material: cultured CD8+ T cells derived from PBMCs. Here the CDR3 reads CASSHHRGYGYTF. CDR3 coding DNA: TGTGCCAGCAGCCATCACCGGGGTTATGGCTACACCTTC. Variable domain in full (rest from reference TRBV7-9 and TRBJ1-2): DTGVSQNPRHKITKRGQNVTFRCDPISEHNRLYWYRQTLGQGPEFLTYFQNEAQLEKSRLLSDRFSAERPKGSFSTLEIQRTEQGDSAMYLCASSHHRGYGYTFGSGTRLTVV.